This record looks at one TCR beta chain sequence and its context. Its antigen remains unidentified. This entry comes from a study of cytomegalovirus exposure and HLA in healthy donors. The study's findings and limits: In a later analysis, donors in an Asian-associated ancestry cluster reportedly had fewer N-insertions in productive TCRs than the cohort mean.

60 Vbeta and 13 Jbeta primers were used in PCR. In the study's own analysis: As a later analysis found, there were approximately 80 million unique TCR beta chains, of which 8.5 million to 13 million were shared. Sequencing used immunoSEQ multiplex PCR; TCRdb keeps in-frame clones, though not all of them. Clone size and the V and J calls come from that table; the DNA yielded D and trimming. The sample records around 140,000 clones, roughly 70% being singletons. The CDR3 has 14 amino acids. Per the germline V gene, CDR1 is GTSNPN and CDR2 is SVGIG (reference sequence). The V gene lost 4 bases and the J gene lost 0 bases, with 12 bases spanning the gap. Regarding donors, all were healthy bone marrow donors.

The chain uses TRBV30 and TRBJ1-1; possible D gene TRBD1, 6 bases. The sample consisted of PBMCs. This TCR derives from a man in his thirties or forties in good health and CMV-seronegative. The CDR3 loop reads CAWTGQTLNTEAFF. CDR3 sequence (DNA): TGTGCCTGGACCGGACAGACCCTGAACACTGAAGCTTTCTTT. Variable domain in full (rest from reference TRBV30 and TRBJ1-1): SQTIHQWPATLVQPVGSPLSLECTVEGTSNPNLYWYRQAAGRGLQLLFYSVGIGQISSEVPQNLSASRPQDRQFILSSKKLLLSDSGFYLCAWTGQTLNTEAFFGQGTRLTVV.